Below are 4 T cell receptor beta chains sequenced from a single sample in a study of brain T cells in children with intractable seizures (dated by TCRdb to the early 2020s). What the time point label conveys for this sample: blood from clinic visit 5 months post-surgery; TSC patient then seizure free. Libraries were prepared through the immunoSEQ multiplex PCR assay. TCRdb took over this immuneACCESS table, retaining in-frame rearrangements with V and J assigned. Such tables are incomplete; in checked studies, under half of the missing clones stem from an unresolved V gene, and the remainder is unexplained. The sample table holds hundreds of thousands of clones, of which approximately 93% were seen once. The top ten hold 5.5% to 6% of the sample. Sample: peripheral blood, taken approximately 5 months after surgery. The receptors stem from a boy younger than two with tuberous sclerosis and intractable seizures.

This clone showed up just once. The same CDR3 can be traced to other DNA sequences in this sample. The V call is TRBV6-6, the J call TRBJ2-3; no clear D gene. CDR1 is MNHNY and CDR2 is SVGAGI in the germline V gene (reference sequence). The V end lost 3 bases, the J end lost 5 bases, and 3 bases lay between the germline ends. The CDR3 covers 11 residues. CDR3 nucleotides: TGTGCCAGCAGTTATGGAGATACGCAGTATTTT. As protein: CASSYGDTQYF.

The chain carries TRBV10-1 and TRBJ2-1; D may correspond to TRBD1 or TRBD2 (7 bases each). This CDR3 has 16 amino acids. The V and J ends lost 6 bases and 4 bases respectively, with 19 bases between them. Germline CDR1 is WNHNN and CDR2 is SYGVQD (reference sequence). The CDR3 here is CASSSGGTGGYNEQFF. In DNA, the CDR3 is TGCGCCAGCAGCTCAGGGGGGACGGGGGGATACAATGAGCAGTTCTTC.

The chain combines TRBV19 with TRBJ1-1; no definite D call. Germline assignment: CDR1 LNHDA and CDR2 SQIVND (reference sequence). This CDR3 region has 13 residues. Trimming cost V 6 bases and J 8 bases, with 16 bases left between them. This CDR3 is CASSQNSRTEAFF. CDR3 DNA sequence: TGTGCCAGTAGCCAAAACTCCCGGACCGAAGCTTTCTTT.

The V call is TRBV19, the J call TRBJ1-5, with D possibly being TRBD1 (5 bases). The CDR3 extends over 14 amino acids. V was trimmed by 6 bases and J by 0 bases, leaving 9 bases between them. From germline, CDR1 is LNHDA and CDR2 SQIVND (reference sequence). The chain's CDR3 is CASSRDGSNQPQHF. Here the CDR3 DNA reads TGTGCCAGTAGCAGGGACGGTAGCAATCAGCCCCAGCATTTT. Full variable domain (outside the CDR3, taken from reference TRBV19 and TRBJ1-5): DGGITQSPKYLFRKEGQNVTLSCEQNLNHDAMYWYRQDPGQGLRLIYYSQIVNDFQKGDIAEGYSVSREKKESFPLTVTSAQKNPTAFYLCASSRDGSNQPQHFGDGTRLSIL.